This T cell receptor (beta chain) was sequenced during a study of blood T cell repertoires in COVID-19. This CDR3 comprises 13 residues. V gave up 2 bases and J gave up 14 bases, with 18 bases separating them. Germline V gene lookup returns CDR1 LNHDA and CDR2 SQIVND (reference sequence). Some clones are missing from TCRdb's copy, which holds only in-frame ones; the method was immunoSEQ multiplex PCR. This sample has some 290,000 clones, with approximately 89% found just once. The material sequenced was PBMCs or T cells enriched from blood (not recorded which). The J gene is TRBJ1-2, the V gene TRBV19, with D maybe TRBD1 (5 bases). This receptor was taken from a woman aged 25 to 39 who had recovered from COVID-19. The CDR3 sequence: CASSITWGLFLTF. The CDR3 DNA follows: TGTGCCAGTAGTATAACTTGGGGACTCTTTTTAACCTTC.